The present entry profiles one T cell receptor beta chain with its context. Its matching antigen is unknown. The CDR3 extends over 16 amino acids. V was pared by 1 base and J by 1 base, with 6 bases of the junction left unmatched. The germline V gene has CDR1 SGHAT and CDR2 FQNNGV. This sample is part of a study of chemoradiotherapy in HPV16-positive cancers. Study information: Functional T-cell assays on a couple of HPV16-positive patients' cells defined candidate HPV-specific clones and common TCR motifs. Study-level results: Only two HPV16-positive patients supplied the functional HPV-specificity definition.

Generated by immunoSEQ multiplex PCR, the TCRdb table keeps only in-frame clones and is missing some. The sample has approximately 35,000 clones, over 80% seen once. This sequence joins TRBV11-2 and TRBJ1-1; 7 nucleotides match TRBD1. The input for sequencing was blood, taken from a patient who underwent chemoradiotherapy. This TCR was sampled from a human donor with HPV-associated anogenital cancer. The CDR3 DNA is TGTGCCAGCAGCTTAGCTCGACAGGGAAGGAACACTGAAGCTTTCTTT. As protein: CASSLARQGRNTEAFF.